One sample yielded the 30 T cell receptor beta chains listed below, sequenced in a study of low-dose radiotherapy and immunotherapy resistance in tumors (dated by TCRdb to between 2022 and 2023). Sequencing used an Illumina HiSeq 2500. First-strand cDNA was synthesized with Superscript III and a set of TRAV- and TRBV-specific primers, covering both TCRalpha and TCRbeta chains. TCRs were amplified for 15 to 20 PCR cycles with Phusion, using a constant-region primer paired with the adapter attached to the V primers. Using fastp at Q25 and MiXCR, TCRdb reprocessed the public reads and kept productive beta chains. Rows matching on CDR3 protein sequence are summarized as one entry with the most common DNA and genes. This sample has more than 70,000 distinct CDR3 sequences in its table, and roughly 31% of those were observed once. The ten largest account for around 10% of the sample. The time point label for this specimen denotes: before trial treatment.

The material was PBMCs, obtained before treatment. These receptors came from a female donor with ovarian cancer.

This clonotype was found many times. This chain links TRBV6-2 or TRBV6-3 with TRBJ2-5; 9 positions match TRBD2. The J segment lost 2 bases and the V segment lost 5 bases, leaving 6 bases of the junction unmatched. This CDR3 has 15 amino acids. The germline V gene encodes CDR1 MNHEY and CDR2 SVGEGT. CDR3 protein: CASSGSGSTQETQYF. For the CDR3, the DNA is TGTGCCAGCAGTGGTAGCGGGAGTACTCAAGAGACCCAGTACTTC.

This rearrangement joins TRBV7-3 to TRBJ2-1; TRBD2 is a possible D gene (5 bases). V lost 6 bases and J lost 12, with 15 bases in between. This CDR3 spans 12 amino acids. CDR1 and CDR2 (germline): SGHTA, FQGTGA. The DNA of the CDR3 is TGTGCCAGCAGTCAATCAGGAGGAGTGCAGTTCTTC. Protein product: CASSQSGGVQFF.

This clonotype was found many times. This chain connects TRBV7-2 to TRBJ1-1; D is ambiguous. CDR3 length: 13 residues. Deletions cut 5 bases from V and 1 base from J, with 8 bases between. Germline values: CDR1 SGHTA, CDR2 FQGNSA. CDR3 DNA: TGTGCCAGCAGCCGTACACCGAACACTGAAGCTTTCTTT. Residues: CASSRTPNTEAFF. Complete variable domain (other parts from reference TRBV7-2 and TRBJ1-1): GAGVSQSPSNKVTEKGKDVELRCDPISGHTALYWYRQSLGQGLEFLIYFQGNSAPDKSGLPSDRFSAERTGGSVSTLTIQRTQQEDSAVYLCASSRTPNTEAFFGQGTRLTVV.

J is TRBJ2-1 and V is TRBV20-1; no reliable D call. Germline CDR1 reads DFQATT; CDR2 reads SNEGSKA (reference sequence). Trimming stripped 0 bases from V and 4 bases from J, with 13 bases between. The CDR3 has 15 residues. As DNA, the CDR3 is TGCAGTGCTAGAGATTGGATGGGCGGATACAATGAGCAGTTCTTC. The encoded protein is CSARDWMGGYNEQFF.

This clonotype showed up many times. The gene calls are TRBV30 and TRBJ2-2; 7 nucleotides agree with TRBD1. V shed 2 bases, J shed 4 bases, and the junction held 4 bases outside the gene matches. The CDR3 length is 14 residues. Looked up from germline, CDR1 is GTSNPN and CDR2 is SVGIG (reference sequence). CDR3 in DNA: TGTGCCTGGAGTCCGGGACAGACCACCGGGGAGCTGTTTTTT. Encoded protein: CAWSPGQTTGELFF.

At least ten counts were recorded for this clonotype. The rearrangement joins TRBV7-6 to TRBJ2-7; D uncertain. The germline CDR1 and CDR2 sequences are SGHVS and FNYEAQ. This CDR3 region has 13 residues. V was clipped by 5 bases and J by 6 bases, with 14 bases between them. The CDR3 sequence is CASSPQVEAEQYF. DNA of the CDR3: TGTGCCAGCAGCCCGCAAGTTGAAGCCGAGCAGTACTTC.

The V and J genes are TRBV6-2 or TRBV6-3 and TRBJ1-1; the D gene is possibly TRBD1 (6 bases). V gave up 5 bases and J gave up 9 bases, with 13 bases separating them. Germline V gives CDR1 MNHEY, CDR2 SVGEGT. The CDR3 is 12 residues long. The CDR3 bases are TGTGCCAGCAGTGAAGGGGGGCGAAAAGCTTTCTTT. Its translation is CASSEGGRKAFF.

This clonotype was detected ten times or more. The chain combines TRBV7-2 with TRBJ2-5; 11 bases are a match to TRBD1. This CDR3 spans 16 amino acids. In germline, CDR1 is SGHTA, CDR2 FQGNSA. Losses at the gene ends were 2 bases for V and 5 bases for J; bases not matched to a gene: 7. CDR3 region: CASSLTRTGGLETQYF. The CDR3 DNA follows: TGTGCCAGCAGCTTAACAAGGACAGGGGGCCTCGAGACCCAGTACTTC.

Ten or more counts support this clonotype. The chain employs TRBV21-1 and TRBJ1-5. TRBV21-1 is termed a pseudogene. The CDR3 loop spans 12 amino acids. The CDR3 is CASSSGMGPQHF. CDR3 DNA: TGTGCCAGCAGCAGCGGAATGGGGCCCCAGCATTTT.

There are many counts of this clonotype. CDR3 protein: CASSQDLRTGYYGYTF. CDR3 DNA: TGTGCCAGCAGCCAAGATCTAAGGACAGGGTATTATGGCTACACCTTC. V gene TRBV4-2 combines with J gene TRBJ1-2; TRBD1 agrees at 8 bases. The CDR3 has 16 amino acids. V shed 0 bases and J 5 bases; nucleotides not matched to a gene: 8. Germline values: CDR1 LGHNA, CDR2 YNFKEQ.

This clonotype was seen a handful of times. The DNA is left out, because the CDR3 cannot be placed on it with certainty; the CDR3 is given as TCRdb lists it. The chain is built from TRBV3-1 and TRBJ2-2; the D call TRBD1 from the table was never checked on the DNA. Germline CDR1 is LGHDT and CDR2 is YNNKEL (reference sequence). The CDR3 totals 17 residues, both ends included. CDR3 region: CASRTGKVLGTGELFFF.

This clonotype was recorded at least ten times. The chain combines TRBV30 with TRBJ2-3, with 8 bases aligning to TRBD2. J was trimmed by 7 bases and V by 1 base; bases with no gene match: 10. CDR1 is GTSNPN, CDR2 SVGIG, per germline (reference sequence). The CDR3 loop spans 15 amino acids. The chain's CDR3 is CAWSASSGEGYTQYF. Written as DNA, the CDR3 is TGTGCCTGGAGTGCGAGTAGCGGGGAAGGATATACGCAGTATTTT.

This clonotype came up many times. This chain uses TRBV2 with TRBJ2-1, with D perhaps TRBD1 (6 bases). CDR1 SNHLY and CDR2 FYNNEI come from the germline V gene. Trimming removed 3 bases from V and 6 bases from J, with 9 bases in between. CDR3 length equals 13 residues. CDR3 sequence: CASSESRGNEQFF. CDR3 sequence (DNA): TGTGCCAGCAGTGAGAGCAGGGGCAATGAGCAGTTCTTC.

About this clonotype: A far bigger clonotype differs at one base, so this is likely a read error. The CDR3 spells CATSEADTEAFF. The DNA of the CDR3 is TGTGCCACCAGTGAGGCCGACACTGAAGCTTTCTTT. V is TRBV27 and J is TRBJ1-1; D not resolved. The CDR3 loop spans 12 amino acids. The germline V gene has CDR1 MNHEY and CDR2 SMNVEV (reference sequence).

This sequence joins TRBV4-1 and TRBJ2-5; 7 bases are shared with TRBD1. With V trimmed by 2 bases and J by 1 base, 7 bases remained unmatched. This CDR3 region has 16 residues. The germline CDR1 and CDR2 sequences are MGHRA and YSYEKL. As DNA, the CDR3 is TGCGCCAGCAGCCAACAACAGGGGACCCCCCAAGAGACCCAGTACTTC. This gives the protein CASSQQQGTPQETQYF.

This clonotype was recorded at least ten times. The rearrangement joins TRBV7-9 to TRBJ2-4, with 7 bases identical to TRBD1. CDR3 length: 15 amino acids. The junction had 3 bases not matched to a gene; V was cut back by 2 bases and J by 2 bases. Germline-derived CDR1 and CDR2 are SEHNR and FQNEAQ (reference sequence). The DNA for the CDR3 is TGTGCCAGCAGCTTACTACAGGGGACCAAAAACATTCAGTACTTC. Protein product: CASSLLQGTKNIQYF.

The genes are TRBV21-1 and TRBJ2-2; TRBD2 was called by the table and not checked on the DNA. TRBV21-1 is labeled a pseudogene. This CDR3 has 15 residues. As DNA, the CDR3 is TGTGCCAGCAGCAAAGAAGGGCATCCGACCGGGGAGCTGTTTTTT. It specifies CASSKEGHPTGELFF.

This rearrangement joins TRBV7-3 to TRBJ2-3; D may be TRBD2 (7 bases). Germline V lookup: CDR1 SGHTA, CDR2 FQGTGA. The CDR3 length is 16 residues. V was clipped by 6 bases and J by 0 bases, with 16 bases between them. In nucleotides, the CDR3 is TGTGCCAGCAGAAAAAGGGGGGGACTGAGCACAGATACGCAGTATTTT. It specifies CASRKRGGLSTDTQYF.

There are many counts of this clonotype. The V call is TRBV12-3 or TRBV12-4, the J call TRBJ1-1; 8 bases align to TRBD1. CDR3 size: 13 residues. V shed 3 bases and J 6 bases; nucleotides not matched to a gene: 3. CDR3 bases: TGTGCCAGCAGTTTTCAGGGGGCGGCTGAAGCTTTCTTT. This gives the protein CASSFQGAAEAFF.

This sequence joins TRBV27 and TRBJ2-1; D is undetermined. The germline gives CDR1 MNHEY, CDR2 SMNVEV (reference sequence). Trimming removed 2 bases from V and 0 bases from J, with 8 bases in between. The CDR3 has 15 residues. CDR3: CASSLVPSSYNEQFF. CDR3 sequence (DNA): TGTGCCAGCAGTTTAGTCCCGAGCTCCTACAATGAGCAGTTCTTC.

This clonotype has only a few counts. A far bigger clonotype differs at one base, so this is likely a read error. The CDR3 DNA reads as TGTGCCAGCCGGCCTGGCGGGGGGATGTATGAGCAGTTCTTC. Protein sequence: CASRPGGGMYEQFF. The chain has TRBV6-6 and TRBJ2-1, with 8 bases matching TRBD2. Germline V CDR1 and CDR2: MNHNY, SVGAGI (reference sequence). This CDR3 comprises 14 residues. Germline trimming cut 8 bases from V and 8 bases from J; bases unmatched to any gene: 11.

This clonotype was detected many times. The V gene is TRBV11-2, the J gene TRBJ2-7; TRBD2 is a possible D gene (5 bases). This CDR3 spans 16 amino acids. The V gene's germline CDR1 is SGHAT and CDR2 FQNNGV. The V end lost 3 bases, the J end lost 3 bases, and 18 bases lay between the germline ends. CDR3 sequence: CASSLAPQPSIYEQYF. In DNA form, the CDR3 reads TGTGCCAGCAGCTTGGCCCCTCAGCCTAGCATCTACGAGCAGTACTTC.

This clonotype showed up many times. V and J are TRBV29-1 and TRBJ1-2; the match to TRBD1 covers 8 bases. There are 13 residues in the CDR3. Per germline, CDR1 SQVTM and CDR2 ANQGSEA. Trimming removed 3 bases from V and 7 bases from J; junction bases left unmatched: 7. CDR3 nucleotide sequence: TGCAGCGTTGAGGGCAGGGGGCGATCTGGCTACACCTTC. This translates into CSVEGRGRSGYTF.

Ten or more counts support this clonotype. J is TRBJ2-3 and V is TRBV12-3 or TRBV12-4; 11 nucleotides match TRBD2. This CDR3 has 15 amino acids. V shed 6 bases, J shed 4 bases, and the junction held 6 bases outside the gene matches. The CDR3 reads CASRGIAGGPDTQYF. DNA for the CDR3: TGTGCCAGCAGGGGAATAGCGGGGGGGCCAGATACGCAGTATTTT.

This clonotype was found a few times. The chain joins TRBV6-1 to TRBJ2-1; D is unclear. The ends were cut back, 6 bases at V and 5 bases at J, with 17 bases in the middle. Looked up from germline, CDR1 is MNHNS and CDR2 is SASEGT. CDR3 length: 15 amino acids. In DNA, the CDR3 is TGTGCCAGCAGCCTTACACACCCTACAGACAATGAGCAGTTCTTC. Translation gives CASSLTHPTDNEQFF.

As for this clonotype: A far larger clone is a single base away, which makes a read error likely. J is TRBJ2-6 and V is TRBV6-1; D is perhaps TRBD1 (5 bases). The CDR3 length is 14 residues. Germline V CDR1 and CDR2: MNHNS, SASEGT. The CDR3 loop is CASTDRVGANVPTF. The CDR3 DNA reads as TGTGCCAGCACAGATAGGGTAGGGGCCAACGTCCCGACTTTC.

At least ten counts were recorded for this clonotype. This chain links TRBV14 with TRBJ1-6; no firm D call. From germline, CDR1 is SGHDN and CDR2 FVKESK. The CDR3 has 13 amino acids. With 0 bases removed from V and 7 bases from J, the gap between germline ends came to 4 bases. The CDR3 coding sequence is TGTGCCAGCAGCCAAGATCTGAATTCACCCCTCCACTTT. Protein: CASSQDLNSPLHF.

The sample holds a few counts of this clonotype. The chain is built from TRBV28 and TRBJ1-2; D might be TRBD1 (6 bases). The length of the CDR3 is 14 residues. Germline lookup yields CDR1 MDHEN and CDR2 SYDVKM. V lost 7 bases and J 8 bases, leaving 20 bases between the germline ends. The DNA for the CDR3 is TGTGCCAGCACTACCTCGGGGGCGGGGTTGGGCTACACCTTC. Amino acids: CASTTSGAGLGYTF.

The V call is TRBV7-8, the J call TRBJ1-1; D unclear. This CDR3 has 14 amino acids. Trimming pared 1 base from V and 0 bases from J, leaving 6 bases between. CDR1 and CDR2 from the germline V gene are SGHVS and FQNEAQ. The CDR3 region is CASSLGEVNTEAFF. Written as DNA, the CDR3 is TGTGCCAGCAGCTTAGGGGAAGTGAACACTGAAGCTTTCTTT.

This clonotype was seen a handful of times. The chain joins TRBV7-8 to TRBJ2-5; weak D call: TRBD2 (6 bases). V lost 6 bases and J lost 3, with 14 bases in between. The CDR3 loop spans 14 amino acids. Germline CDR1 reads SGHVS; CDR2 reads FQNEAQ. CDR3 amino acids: CASRRERREETQYF. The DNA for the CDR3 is TGTGCCAGCAGGAGGGAAAGGAGGGAAGAGACCCAGTACTTC.